The T cell receptor beta chain under discussion was sequenced for a study of blood T cells in healthy people across ages. In regard to this clonotype: A much more abundant neighbour one base away suggests this may be a read error.

The CDR3 spans 11 residues. Germline V CDR1 and CDR2: MDHEN, SYDVKM. Per sample, extraction of total RNA gave at least 6 micrograms in every case. Primed by a sample-barcoded 5' primer and a J-beta primer mix, a second PCR proceeded for about 7 to 12 cycles. TCRdb recomputed calls from the 5' RACE reads with MiXCR, one row per CDR3 protein. This table has hundreds of thousands of distinct CDR3 sequences, about 51% appearing once. Sequenced material: blood. The chain carries TRBV28 and TRBJ2-5; D unresolved. The receptor comes from a woman aged 80 or over in good health. CDR3 nucleotide sequence: TGTGCCGGCAGTCATAAGGAGACCCAGTACTTC. It codes for CAGSHKETQYF.